This T cell receptor beta chain comes out of a study of CD8+CD57+ T cells in acquired aplastic anemia. Study summary: Sorted CD4+ and CD8+ cells gave a mean 3.2 ug DNA, range about 0.19 to 27.4 ug. Study-wide findings and caveats: Levels of CD8+ Simpson's diversity were not significantly distinct in patients versus controls. Comparison of patients with controls identified approximately 28 shared CD8+ CDR3 sequences.

The V gene lost 4 bases and the J gene lost 5 bases, with 14 bases spanning the gap. The CDR3 contains 14 residues. CDR1 and CDR2 (germline): SEHNR, FQNEAQ (reference sequence). This clonotype has at least ten counts. Its antigen is still unknown. CD8+CD57+ cell expansion, shown by flow cytometry, had occurred in the patients selected for sequencing. Each patient had severe acquired aplastic anemia. TCR beta VDJ combinations and CDR3 sequences were profiled from genomic DNA. TCRdb reprocessed the reads with MiXCR, giving one entry per CDR3 protein. The table records over 150,000 distinct CDR3 sequences, 52% of them present only once.

The chain is built from TRBV7-9 and TRBJ1-1; TRBD1 might be the D (5 bases). This sequence was found in a human donor with aplastic anemia. Sequenced sample: sorted CD4+, CD8+, or CD8+CD57+ T cells (not recorded which) from PBMCs. For the CDR3, the DNA is TGTGCCAGCAGCTCGTCTCAGGGTTGGACTGAAGCTTTCTTT. This encodes CASSSSQGWTEAFF.